The 26 T cell receptor beta chains given below trace back to one sample, sequenced in a study of shared clonotypes between healthy human individuals. Sequenced by immunoSEQ multiplex PCR; TCRdb stores in-frame clones only, minus some. The sample lists roughly 450,000 clones; 79% were seen once. The sample comprised PBMCs. The receptors come from a woman aged 40 to 50 in good health. Some clones in this sample may be carry-over from other donors' samples.

The chain uses TRBV11-2 and TRBJ2-1, with 10 bases fitting TRBD1. The CDR3 extends over 16 amino acids. V shed 9 bases and J 7 bases; nucleotides not matched to a gene: 15. The V gene's germline CDR1 is SGHAT and CDR2 FQNNGV. This chain's CDR3 is CASHKTGTGVLNEQFF. The CDR3 coding sequence is TGTGCCAGTCATAAAACCGGGACAGGGGTTTTGAATGAGCAGTTCTTC.

The chain has TRBV28 and TRBJ2-5; 9 nucleotides line up with TRBD2. The CDR3 covers 15 residues. Germline V gene sequence: CDR1 MDHEN, CDR2 SYDVKM. The junction had 11 bases not matched to a gene; V was cut back by 7 bases and J by 5 bases. The CDR3 nucleotides read TGTGCCAGCATATCGGGCGGGAGGGCCTGGGAGACCCAGTACTTC. Protein product: CASISGGRAWETQYF.

The rearrangement joins TRBV7-8 to TRBJ2-7; 15 bases agree with TRBD2. Germline values: CDR1 SGHVS, CDR2 FQNEAQ. This CDR3 has 15 residues. The junction had 2 bases not matched to a gene; V was cut back by 4 bases and J by 4 bases. CDR3 region: CASSSGLAGGYEQYF. The CDR3 DNA follows: TGTGCCAGCAGCTCGGGACTAGCGGGAGGATACGAGCAGTACTTC.

This chain uses TRBV4-2 with TRBJ2-7; 7 positions match TRBD1. Trimming removed 1 base from V and 4 bases from J; junction bases left unmatched: 7. CDR1 is LGHNA, CDR2 YNFKEQ, per germline. CDR3 length: 15 amino acids. The CDR3 DNA follows: TGTGCCAGCAGCCAAGCGGGACAGACAACTTACGAGCAGTACTTC. Translating it yields CASSQAGQTTYEQYF.

The chain employs TRBV28 and TRBJ2-7, with D uncertain. Germline CDR1 and CDR2: MDHEN and SYDVKM. The V and J ends lost 7 bases and 4 bases respectively, with 8 bases between them. This CDR3 has 11 residues. CDR3 in DNA: TGTGCCAGCACCTCGAATTACGAGCAGTACTTC. It encodes CASTSNYEQYF.

Comments on this clone: At one boundary the junction diverges from the germline segment, which might be a read error. The gene calls are TRBV4-1 and TRBJ2-7, with D perhaps TRBD1 (6 bases). The CDR3 has 17 residues. Germline V gene sequence: CDR1 MGHRA, CDR2 YSYEKL. CDR3 sequence: CASSQDKDSYWTYEQHF. In DNA form, the CDR3 reads TGCGCCAGCAGCCAAGATAAGGACAGCTATTGGACCTACGAGCAGCACTTC.

V usage is TRBV6-4 and J usage is TRBJ2-1; D unclear. In germline, CDR1 is MRHNA, CDR2 SNTAGT. The CDR3 contains 13 residues. V dropped 1 base and J dropped 6 bases, with 7 bases sitting between them. CDR3 DNA: TGTGCCAGCAGTGACTTGTCAGGCAATGAGCAGTTCTTC. It codes for CASSDLSGNEQFF.

A word on this clone: A read error is the likely source, as a far larger clone sits one nucleotide away. This chain uses TRBV7-2 with TRBJ1-4; unclear D gene. Per germline, CDR1 SGHTA and CDR2 FQGNSA. CDR3 length: 13 amino acids. The CDR3 bases are TGTGCCGGCAGCCCCGCGGCAGTCGAAAAACTGTTTTTT. It codes for CAGSPAAVEKLFF.

The sample holds one count of this clone. This chain uses TRBV5-4 with TRBJ2-2, with 8 bases matching TRBD2. Per germline, CDR1 SGHNT and CDR2 YYREEE (reference sequence). The CDR3 sequence is 16 residues long. With 0 bases clipped from V and 0 bases from J, the junction kept 1 base outside the gene matches. CDR3 amino acids: CASSLGAGANTGELFF. The CDR3, as DNA: TGTGCCAGCAGCTTGGGAGCGGGAGCGAACACCGGGGAGCTGTTTTTT.

The chain combines TRBV11-2 with TRBJ1-1, with D tentatively TRBD1 (5 bases). With 3 bases removed from V and 4 bases from J, the gap between germline ends came to 9 bases. CDR1 and CDR2 (germline): SGHAT, FQNNGV. There are 13 residues in the CDR3. Here the CDR3 DNA reads TGTGCCAGCAGCTTGGGGGGATTCACTGAAGCTTTCTTT. Protein sequence: CASSLGGFTEAFF.

Here the CDR3 reads CASSLFEGAGNTIYF. CDR3 bases: TGTGCCAGCAGCCTTTTCGAGGGGGCTGGAAACACCATATATTTT. The chain uses TRBV6-5 and TRBJ1-3, with a weak D call TRBD1 (6 bases). This CDR3 is built from 15 residues. Trimming stripped 6 bases from V and 2 bases from J, with 14 bases between. Germline V lookup: CDR1 MNHEY, CDR2 SVGAGI.

This chain links TRBV7-3 with TRBJ1-2; D remains unclear. Between the trimmed V and J ends, which lost 5 bases and 2 bases, there was a span of 15 bases. The CDR3 loop spans 15 amino acids. Looked up from germline, CDR1 is SGHTA and CDR2 is FQGTGA. CDR3 sequence reads: CASSLSRSENYGYTF. Here the CDR3 DNA reads TGTGCCAGCAGCCTTTCTAGGTCGGAGAACTATGGCTACACCTTC.

The J gene is TRBJ2-1, the V gene TRBV7-8; TRBD2 is a possible D gene (5 bases). Deletions cut 5 bases from V and 7 bases from J, with 12 bases between. Germline CDR1 SGHVS, CDR2 FQNEAQ. The CDR3 contains 13 residues. Here the CDR3 reads CASSPTGRNEQFF. In nucleotides, the CDR3 is TGTGCCAGCAGCCCTACTGGGAGAAATGAGCAGTTCTTC.

This chain joins TRBV6-1 and TRBJ1-5; TRBD1 matches 7 bases. Germline V CDR1 and CDR2: MNHNS, SASEGT. The trim removed 4 bases at V and 4 bases at J, leaving 10 bases unmatched. CDR3 length equals 16 residues. The CDR3 bases are TGTGCCAGCAGTGCTCAACTTACAGGGGTAAATCAGCCCCAGCATTTT. It codes for CASSAQLTGVNQPQHF.

Here the CDR3 DNA reads TGCGCCAGCAGCCTCGGACAGGGCGGGTATGGCTACACCTTC. Translated: CASSLGQGGYGYTF. The chain carries TRBV4-1 and TRBJ1-2, with 8 bases fitting TRBD1. The germline CDR1 and CDR2 sequences are MGHRA and YSYEKL. The junction had 6 bases not matched to a gene; V was cut back by 4 bases and J by 5 bases. The CDR3 runs to 14 residues.

CDR3 residues: CASSLSTSGRGPSYNEQFF. CDR3 nucleotides: TGTGCCAGCAGCCTGTCGACTAGCGGGAGGGGACCTTCCTACAATGAGCAGTTCTTC. The V and J genes are TRBV7-9 and TRBJ2-1; 14 bases align to TRBD2. V gave up 5 bases and J gave up 1 base; unmatched junction bases: 10. The CDR3 runs to 19 residues. Germline-derived CDR1 and CDR2 are SEHNR and FQNEAQ (reference sequence). Based on the CDR3 plus reference TRBV7-9 and TRBJ2-1, the full variable domain is DTGVSQNPRHKITKRGQNVTFRCDPISEHNRLYWYRQTLGQGPEFLTYFQNEAQLEKSRLLSDRFSAERPKGSFSTLEIQRTEQGDSAMYLCASSLSTSGRGPSYNEQFFGPGTRLTVL.

The rearrangement links TRBV7-3 to TRBJ2-5; a possible D gene is TRBD1 (5 bases). The J call is in doubt because the DNA end fits TRBJ2-7 better. CDR1 and CDR2 (germline): SGHTA, FQGTGA. CDR3 length: 13 residues. In DNA form, the CDR3 reads TGTGCCAGCCCCCAGGGTGTATGGTACGAGCAGTACTTC. Amino acids: CASPQGVWYEQYF.

The V gene is TRBV19, the J gene TRBJ1-4; weak D call: TRBD1 (5 bases). The germline V and J ends were trimmed by 4 bases and 4 bases, with 10 bases remaining between them. Per the germline V gene, CDR1 is LNHDA and CDR2 is SQIVND (reference sequence). The CDR3 runs 14 residues. CDR3 protein: CASSNQGINEKLFF. CDR3 bases: TGTGCCAGTAGTAACCAGGGTATTAATGAAAAACTGTTTTTT.

The rearrangement joins TRBV30 to TRBJ2-3; D is undetermined. The length of the CDR3 is 14 residues. CDR1 is GTSNPN, CDR2 SVGIG, per germline (reference sequence). Trimming shortened V by 2 bases and J by 7 bases, and 16 bases separated the two germline ends. CDR3 sequence (DNA): TGTGCCTGGAGTAGAGAGACTGCCGTATATACGCAGTATTTT. It translates to CAWSRETAVYTQYF.

This chain joins TRBV7-2 and TRBJ2-7; 7 positions agree with TRBD1. This CDR3 contains 15 residues. CDR1 is SGHTA, CDR2 FQGNSA, per germline. J was trimmed by 1 base and V by 1 base; bases with no gene match: 4. CDR3 nucleotide sequence: TGTGCCAGCAGCTTAGTGGGACAGCTTTCCTACGAGCAGTACTTC. Translating gives CASSLVGQLSYEQYF.

The chain uses TRBV4-2 and TRBJ1-4; tentative D call: TRBD1 (6 bases). This CDR3 spans 15 amino acids. Trimming left V 1 base short and J 7 bases short, with 13 bases between. CDR1 and CDR2 from the germline V gene are LGHNA and YNFKEQ. The DNA of the CDR3 is TGTGCCAGCAGCCAAGTTTTGGGGGCGGGTGAAAAACTGTTTTTT. Translated, it gives CASSQVLGAGEKLFF.

The gene calls are TRBV18 and TRBJ2-3; the match to TRBD2 covers 8 bases. Per the germline V gene, CDR1 is KGHSH and CDR2 is LQKENI. The V and J ends lost 5 bases and 4 bases, in that order; junction bases with no gene match: 11. This CDR3 has 16 amino acids. The CDR3 loop reads CASSGTPGRAADTQYF. CDR3 coding DNA: TGTGCCAGCTCAGGGACCCCCGGGAGGGCGGCAGATACGCAGTATTTT.

This sequence joins TRBV11-3 and TRBJ1-1; a possible D gene is TRBD1 (6 bases). Germline CDR1 SGHNT, CDR2 YENEEA. Trimming took off 6 bases at V and 1 base at J, with 9 bases between the two ends. The CDR3 extends over 13 amino acids. The CDR3 loop reads CASSRGANTEAFF. CDR3 in DNA: TGTGCCAGCAGTCGGGGGGCGAACACTGAAGCTTTCTTT.

In regard to this clone: Other DNA variants within this sample encode the same CDR3. The rearrangement uses TRBV5-1 and TRBJ2-7; perhaps TRBD2 as D (5 bases). The length of the CDR3 is 14 residues. The germline gives CDR1 SGHRS, CDR2 YFSETQ. V gave up 0 bases and J gave up 2 bases, with 9 bases separating them. For the CDR3, the DNA is TGCGCCAGCAGCTTGGTATCCGGGACCTACGAGCAGTACTTC. This gives the protein CASSLVSGTYEQYF.

V usage is TRBV7-8 and J usage is TRBJ1-2; 8 bases line up with TRBD1. The CDR3 consists of 15 residues. J lost 8 bases, V lost 1 base, and 9 bases had no gene match. Germline assignment: CDR1 SGHVS and CDR2 FQNEAQ. The CDR3: CASSLVTGGPGGYTF. The CDR3 region has the DNA TGTGCCAGCAGCTTAGTCACAGGGGGACCGGGGGGCTACACCTTC.

J is TRBJ1-2 and V is TRBV4-2, with unresolved D. Germline V gene sequence: CDR1 LGHNA, CDR2 YNFKEQ. The CDR3 extends over 15 amino acids. Deletions cut 1 base from V and 4 bases from J, with 13 bases between. The CDR3 DNA sequence: TGTGCCAGCAGCCAAGGATTAGGCAGAGGCTATGGCTACACCTTC. Amino acid sequence: CASSQGLGRGYGYTF.